Described below is a single T cell receptor beta chain sequence and its context. This sample was taken from a study of blood T cell repertoires in COVID-19. Study-wide background: Samples taken during acute and convalescent COVID-19 were collected in the United States, Italy and Spain. From T cells, B-cell-depleted T cells, or PBMCs came the material, which was cDNA or gDNA.

V shed 4 bases, J shed 8 bases, and the junction held 8 bases outside the gene matches. Per germline, CDR1 MNHNY and CDR2 SVGAGI (reference sequence). This CDR3 is built from 14 residues. Original analysis: Amplification of reference gene primers provided the estimated nucleated cell counts. TCRdb's copy holds only in-frame clones and misses some; the assay was immunoSEQ multiplex PCR. Clone size and V and J calls were adopted from that table, with D and trimming inferred from the DNA. The table lists about 100,000 clones, approximately 90% of them singletons, with 0.85% to 1% in the top ten. The sample comprised peripheral blood. This clonotype was obtained from a man aged 55 to 70 with acute or convalescent COVID-19. The V call is TRBV6-6, the J call TRBJ1-5; 7 bases map to TRBD1. The CDR3: CASSSTGIIEPQHF. For the CDR3, the DNA is TGTGCCAGCAGTTCGACAGGGATTATAGAGCCCCAGCATTTT.